What follows describes a single T cell receptor (beta chain). Its antigen is undetermined. These data are taken from a study of T cell responses to AZD1222 COVID-19 vaccine. The study, taken as a whole, reports: Only 5 or 6 people who got AZD1222 tested seropositive at baseline.

This table comes from immunoSEQ multiplex PCR, and its TCRdb copy is limited to in-frame clones, with some not included. The sample holds about 86,000 clones, 89% seen once. The ends were cut back, 2 bases at V and 0 bases at J, with 8 bases in the middle. The V gene's germline CDR1 is MNHNY and CDR2 SVGAGI (reference sequence). This CDR3 is 15 amino acids long. This rearrangement joins TRBV6-6 to TRBJ2-4; D is undetermined. Sequencing was performed on peripheral blood, taken on day 0 of AZD1222 vaccination. The receptor's source is an adult in good health. Here the CDR3 DNA reads TGTGCCAGCAGTTACGGGCGGATAGCCAAAAACATTCAGTACTTC. This codes for CASSYGRIAKNIQYF.